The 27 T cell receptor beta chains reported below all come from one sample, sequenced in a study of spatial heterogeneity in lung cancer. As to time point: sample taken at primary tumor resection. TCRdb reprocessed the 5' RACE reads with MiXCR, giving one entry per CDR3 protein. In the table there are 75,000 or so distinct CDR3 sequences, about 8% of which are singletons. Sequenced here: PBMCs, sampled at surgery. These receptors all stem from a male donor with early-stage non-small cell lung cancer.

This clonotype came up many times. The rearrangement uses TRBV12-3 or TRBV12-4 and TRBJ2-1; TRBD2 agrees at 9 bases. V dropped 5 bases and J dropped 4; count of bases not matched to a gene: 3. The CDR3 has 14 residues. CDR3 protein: CASSPTSGYNEQFF. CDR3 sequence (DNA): TGTGCCAGCAGTCCGACTAGCGGTTACAATGAGCAGTTCTTC.

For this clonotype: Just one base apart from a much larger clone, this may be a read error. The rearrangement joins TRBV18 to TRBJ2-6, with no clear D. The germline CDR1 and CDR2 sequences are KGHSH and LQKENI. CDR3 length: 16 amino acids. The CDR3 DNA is TGTGCCAGCTCACCGACTCTGGGCTCTAGGGCCAACGTCCTGACTTTC. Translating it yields CASSPTLGSRANVLTF.

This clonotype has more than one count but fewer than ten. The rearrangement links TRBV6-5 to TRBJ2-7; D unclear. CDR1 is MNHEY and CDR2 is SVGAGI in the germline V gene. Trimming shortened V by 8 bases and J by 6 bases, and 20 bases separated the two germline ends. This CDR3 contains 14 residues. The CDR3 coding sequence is TGTGCCAGCCACCTGGGTCGTCCTCCGGGCGAGCAGTACTTC. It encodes CASHLGRPPGEQYF.

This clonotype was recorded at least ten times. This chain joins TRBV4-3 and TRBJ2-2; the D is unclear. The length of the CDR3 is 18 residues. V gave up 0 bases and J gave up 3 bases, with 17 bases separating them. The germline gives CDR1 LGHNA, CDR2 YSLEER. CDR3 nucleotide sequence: TGCGCCAGCAGCCAAGAACCTACCGCAACTTGGGACACCGGGGAGCTGTTTTTT. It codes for CASSQEPTATWDTGELFF.

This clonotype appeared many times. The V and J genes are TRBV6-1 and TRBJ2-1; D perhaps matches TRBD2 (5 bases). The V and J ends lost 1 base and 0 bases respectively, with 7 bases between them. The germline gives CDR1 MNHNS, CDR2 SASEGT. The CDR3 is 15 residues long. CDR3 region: CASSEGRSSYNEQFF. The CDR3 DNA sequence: TGTGCCAGCAGTGAAGGGAGGAGCTCCTACAATGAGCAGTTCTTC.

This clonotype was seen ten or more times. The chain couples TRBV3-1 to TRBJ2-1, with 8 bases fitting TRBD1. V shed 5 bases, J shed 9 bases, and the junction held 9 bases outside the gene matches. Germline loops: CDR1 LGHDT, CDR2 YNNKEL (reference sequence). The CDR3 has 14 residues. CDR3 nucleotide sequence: TGTGCCAGCAGCGACAGGGGACAGGCCGGTGAGCAGTTCTTC. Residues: CASSDRGQAGEQFF.

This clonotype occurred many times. CDR3 sequence reads: CASSSQVSGKEETQYF. The CDR3, as DNA: TGTGCCAGCAGTTCGCAAGTTAGCGGGAAGGAAGAGACCCAGTACTTC. The chain employs TRBV6-5 and TRBJ2-5; 8 nucleotides align to TRBD2. The germline V gene has CDR1 MNHEY and CDR2 SVGAGI. Trimming cost V 4 bases and J 3 bases; bases outside gene matches: 10. The CDR3 consists of 16 residues.

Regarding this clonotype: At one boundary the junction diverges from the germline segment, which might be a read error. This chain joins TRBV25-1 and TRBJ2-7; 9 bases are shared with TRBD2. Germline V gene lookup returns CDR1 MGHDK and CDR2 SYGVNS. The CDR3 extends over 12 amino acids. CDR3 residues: CASIETSGEEYF. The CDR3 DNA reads TGTGCCAGCATTGAGACTAGCGGCGAGGAGTACTTC.

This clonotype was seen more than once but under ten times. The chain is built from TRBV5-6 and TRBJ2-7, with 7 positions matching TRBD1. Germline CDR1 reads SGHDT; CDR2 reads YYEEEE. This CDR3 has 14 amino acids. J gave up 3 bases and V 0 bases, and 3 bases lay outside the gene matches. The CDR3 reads CASSLAGTVYEQYF. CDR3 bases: TGTGCCAGCAGCTTGGCCGGGACAGTCTACGAGCAGTACTTC.

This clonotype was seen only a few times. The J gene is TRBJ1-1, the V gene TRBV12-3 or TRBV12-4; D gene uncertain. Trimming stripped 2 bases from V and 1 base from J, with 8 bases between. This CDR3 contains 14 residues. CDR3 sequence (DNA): TGTGCCAGCAGTTTATATGAGGAGAACACTGAAGCTTTCTTT. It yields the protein CASSLYEENTEAFF.

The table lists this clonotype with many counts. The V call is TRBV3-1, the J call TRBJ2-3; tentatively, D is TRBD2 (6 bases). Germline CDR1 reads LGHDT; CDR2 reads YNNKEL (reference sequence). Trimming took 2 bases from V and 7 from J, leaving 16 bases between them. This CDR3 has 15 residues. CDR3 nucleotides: TGTGCCAGCAGCCAAACCCAGGAGGGCGGCCATACGCAGTATTTT. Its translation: CASSQTQEGGHTQYF.

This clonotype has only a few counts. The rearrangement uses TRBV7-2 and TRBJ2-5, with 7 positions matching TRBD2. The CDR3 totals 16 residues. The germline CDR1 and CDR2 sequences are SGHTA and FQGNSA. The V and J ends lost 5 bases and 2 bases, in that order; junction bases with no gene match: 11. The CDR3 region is CASSPQTGGGQETQYF. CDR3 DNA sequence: TGTGCCAGCAGCCCCCAAACGGGGGGTGGGCAAGAGACCCAGTACTTC.

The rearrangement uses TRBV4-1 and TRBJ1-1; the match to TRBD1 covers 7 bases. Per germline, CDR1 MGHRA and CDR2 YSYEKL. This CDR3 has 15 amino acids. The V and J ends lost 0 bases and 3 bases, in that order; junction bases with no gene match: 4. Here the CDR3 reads CASSQDAGQDTEAFF. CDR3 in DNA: TGCGCCAGCAGCCAAGATGCCGGACAGGACACTGAAGCTTTCTTT.

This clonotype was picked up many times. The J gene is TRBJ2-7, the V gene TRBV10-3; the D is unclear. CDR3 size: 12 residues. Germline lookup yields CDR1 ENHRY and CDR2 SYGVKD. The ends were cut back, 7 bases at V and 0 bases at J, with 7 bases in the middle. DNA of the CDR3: TGTGCCATCAAGGCTGACTCCTACGAGCAGTACTTC. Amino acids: CAIKADSYEQYF.

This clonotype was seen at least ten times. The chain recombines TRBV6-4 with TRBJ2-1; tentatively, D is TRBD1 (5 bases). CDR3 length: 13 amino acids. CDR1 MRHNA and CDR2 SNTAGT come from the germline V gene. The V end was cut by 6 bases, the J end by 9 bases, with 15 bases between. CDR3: CASSNDGAGEQFF. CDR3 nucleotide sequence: TGTGCCAGCAGCAACGATGGGGCCGGTGAGCAGTTCTTC.

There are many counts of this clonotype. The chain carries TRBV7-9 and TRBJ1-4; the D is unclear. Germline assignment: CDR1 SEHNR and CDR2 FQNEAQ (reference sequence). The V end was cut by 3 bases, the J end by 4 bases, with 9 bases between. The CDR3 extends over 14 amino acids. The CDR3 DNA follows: TGTGCCAGCAGCTTGGGCAGGCTTAATGAAAAACTGTTTTTT. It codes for CASSLGRLNEKLFF.

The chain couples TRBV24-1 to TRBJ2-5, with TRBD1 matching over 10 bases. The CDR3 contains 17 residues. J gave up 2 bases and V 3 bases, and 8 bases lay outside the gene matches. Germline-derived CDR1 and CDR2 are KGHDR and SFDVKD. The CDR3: CATSDPPDRGYQETQYF. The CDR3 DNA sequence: TGTGCCACCAGTGATCCCCCGGACAGGGGGTATCAAGAGACCCAGTACTTC.

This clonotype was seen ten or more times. The CDR3 spells CASSLGRSTEAFF. CDR3 sequence (DNA): TGTGCCAGCAGTTTGGGGAGATCCACTGAAGCTTTCTTT. The gene calls are TRBV28 and TRBJ1-1, with D unresolved. Germline V gene data show CDR1 as MDHEN and CDR2 as SYDVKM. Between the trimmed V and J ends, which lost 3 bases and 4 bases, there was a span of 9 bases. The CDR3 loop spans 13 amino acids.

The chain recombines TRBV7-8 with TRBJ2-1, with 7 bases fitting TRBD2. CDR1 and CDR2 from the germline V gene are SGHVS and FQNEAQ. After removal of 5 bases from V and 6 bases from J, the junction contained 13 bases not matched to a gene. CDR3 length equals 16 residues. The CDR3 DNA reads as TGTGCCAGCAGCCCGCATCGGCTAGCGGCCTGCAATGAGCAGTTCTTC. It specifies CASSPHRLAACNEQFF.

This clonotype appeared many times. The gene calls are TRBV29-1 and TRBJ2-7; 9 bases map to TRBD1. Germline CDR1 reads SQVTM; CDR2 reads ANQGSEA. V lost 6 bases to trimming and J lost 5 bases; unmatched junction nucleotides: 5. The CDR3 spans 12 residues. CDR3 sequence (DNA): TGCAGCGTGAGGGACAGGGAAGACGAGCAGTACTTC. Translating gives CSVRDREDEQYF.

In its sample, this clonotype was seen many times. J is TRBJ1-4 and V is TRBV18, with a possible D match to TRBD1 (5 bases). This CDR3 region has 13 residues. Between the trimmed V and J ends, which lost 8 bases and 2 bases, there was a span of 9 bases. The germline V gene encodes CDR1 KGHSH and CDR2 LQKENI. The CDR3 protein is CASERGTNEKLFF. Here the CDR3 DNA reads TGTGCCAGCGAACGGGGGACTAATGAAAAACTGTTTTTT.

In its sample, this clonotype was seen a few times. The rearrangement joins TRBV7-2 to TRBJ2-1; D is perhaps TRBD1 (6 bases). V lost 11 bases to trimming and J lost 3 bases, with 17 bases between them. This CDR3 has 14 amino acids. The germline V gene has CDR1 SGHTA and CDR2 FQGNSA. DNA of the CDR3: TGTGCCGCAGATACAGGGTCCGTCTACAATGAGCAGTTCTTC. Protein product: CAADTGSVYNEQFF.

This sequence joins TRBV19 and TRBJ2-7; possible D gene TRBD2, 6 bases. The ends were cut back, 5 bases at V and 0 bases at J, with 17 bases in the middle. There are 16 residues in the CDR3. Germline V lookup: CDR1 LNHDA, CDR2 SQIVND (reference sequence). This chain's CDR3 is CASSPEALASSYEQYF. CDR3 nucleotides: TGTGCCAGTAGTCCAGAGGCCCTAGCGAGCTCCTACGAGCAGTACTTC.

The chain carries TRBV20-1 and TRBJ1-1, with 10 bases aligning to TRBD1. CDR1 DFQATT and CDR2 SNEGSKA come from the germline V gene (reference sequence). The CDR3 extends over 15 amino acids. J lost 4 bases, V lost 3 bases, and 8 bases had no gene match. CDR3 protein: CSARPRDRGGTEAFF. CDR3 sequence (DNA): TGCAGTGCTAGGCCTAGGGACAGGGGAGGCACTGAAGCTTTCTTT.

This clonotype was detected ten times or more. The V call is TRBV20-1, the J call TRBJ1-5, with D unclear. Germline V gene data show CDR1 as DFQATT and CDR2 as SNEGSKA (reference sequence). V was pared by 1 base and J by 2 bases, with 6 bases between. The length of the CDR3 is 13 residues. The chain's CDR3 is CSARADGNQPQHF. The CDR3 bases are TGCAGTGCTAGAGCAGACGGCAATCAGCCCCAGCATTTT.

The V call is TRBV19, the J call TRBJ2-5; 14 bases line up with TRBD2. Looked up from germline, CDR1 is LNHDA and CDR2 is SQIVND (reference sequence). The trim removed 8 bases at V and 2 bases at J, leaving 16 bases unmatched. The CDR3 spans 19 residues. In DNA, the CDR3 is TGTGCCAGTGGGACTAGCGGGAGAGGACGAGTTGGGATTCAAGAGACCCAGTACTTC. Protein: CASGTSGRGRVGIQETQYF.

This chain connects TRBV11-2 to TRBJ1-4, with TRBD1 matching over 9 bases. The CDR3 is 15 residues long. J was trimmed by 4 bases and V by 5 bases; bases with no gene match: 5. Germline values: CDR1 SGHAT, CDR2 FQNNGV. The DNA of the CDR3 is TGTGCCAGCAGCCTACAGGGGGCCGGTAATGAAAAACTGTTTTTT. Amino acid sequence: CASSLQGAGNEKLFF.